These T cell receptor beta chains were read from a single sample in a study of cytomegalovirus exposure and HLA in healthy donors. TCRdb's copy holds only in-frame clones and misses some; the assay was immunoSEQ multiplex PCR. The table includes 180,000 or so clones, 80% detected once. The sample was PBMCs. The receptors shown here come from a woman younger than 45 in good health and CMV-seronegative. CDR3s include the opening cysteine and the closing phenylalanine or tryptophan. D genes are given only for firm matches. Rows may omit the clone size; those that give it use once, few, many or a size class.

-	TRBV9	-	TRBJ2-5	TGTGCCAGCAGCACCAGCGGTAAAGAGACCCAGTACTTC	CASSTSGKETQYF
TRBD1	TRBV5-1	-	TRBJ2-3	TGCGCCAGCAACGCACAGGGGGCCGATACGCAGTATTTT	CASNAQGADTQYF
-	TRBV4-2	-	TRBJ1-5	TGTGCCAGCAGCCAGGGAGTGAGCAATCAGCCCCAGCATTTT	CASSQGVSNQPQHF
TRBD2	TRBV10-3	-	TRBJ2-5	TGTGCCGTCGGGACTAGCGGGGGGGCCGTCGAGACCCAGTACTTC	CAVGTSGGAVETQYF
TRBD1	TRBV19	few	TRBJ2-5	TGTGCCAGTAGTAAGGACAGGGCCGCTCAAGAGACCCAGTACTTC	CASSKDRAAQETQYF
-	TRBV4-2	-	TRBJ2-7	TGTGCCAGCAGTCGGGCCCAGGGAAAAGAGACCTACGAGCAGTACTTC	CASSRAQGKETYEQYF
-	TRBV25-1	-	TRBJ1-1	TGTGCCAGCAGTGAAGGGAGTGAAGCTTTCTTT	CASSEGSEAFF
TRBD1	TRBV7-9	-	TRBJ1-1	TGTGCCAGCAGCTCAGGACAGGGGGCAGGGACTGAAGCTTTCTTT	CASSSGQGAGTEAFF
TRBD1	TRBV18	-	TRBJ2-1	TGTGCCAGCTCACCACTTCCGAGACAGGGGGGGGATGAGCAGTTCTTC	CASSPLPRQGGDEQFF
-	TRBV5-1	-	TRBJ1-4	TGCGCCAGCAGTCCTCAGGGGACTAATGAAAAACTGTTTTTT	CASSPQGTNEKLFF
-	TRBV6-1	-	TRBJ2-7	TGTGCCAGCACCAAACCGGGACACCCCACCTACGAGCAGTACTTC	CASTKPGHPTYEQYF
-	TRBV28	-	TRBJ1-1	TGTGCCAGCAGTTCGGGGGGGACGGACACTGAAGCTTTCTTT	CASSSGGTDTEAFF
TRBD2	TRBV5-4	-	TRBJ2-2	TGTGCCAGCAGCCCCGGACTAGCGGCCAACACCGGGGAGCTGTTTTTT	CASSPGLAANTGELFF
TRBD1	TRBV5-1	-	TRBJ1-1	TGCGCCAGCAGCATGCAGGGGGCCGGCACTGAAGCTTTCTTT	CASSMQGAGTEAFF
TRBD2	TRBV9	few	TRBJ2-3	TGTGCCAGCAGCGTAGTCCCGACTAGCGGGGGGGCAGATACGCAGTATTTT	CASSVVPTSGGADTQYF
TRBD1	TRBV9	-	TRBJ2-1	TGTGCCAGCAGCGCCCAGACAGGGCGAAATGAGCAGTTCTTC	CASSAQTGRNEQFF
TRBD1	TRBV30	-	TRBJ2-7	TGTGCCTGGAGTCCCGGGGACAGGGGTTACGAGCAGTACTTC	CAWSPGDRGYEQYF
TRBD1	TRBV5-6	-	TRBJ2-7	TGTGCCAGCAGCCTGGGACAGGGGGCTGTCTACGAGCAGTACTTC	CASSLGQGAVYEQYF
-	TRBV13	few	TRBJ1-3	TGTGCCAGCAGCTTGTTATTCGGCGGGACTGGAAACACCATATATTTT	CASSLLFGGTGNTIYF
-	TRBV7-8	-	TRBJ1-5	TGTGCCAGCAGCTTAGGGGGGCAGGGCGGGGGGCCCCAGCATTTT	CASSLGGQGGGPQHF
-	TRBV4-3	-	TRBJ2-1	TGCGCCAGCAGCCAAGATTATAACAGGGTGCCCTACAATGAGCAGTTCTTC	CASSQDYNRVPYNEQFF
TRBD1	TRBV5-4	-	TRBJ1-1	TGTGCCAGCAGCGCGGGACAGCCACCGAACACTGAAGCTTTCTTT	CASSAGQPPNTEAFF